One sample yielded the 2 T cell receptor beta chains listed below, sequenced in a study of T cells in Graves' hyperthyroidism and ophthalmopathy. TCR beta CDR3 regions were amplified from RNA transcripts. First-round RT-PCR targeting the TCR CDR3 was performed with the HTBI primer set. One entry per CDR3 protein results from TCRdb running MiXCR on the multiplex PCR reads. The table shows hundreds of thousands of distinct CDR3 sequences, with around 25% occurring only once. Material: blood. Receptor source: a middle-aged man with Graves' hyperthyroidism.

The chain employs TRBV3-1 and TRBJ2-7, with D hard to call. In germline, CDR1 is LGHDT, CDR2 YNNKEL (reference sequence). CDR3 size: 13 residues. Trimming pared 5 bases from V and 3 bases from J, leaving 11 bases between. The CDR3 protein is CASSYDLNYEQYF. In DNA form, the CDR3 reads TGTGCCAGCAGCTACGACTTAAACTACGAGCAGTACTTC.

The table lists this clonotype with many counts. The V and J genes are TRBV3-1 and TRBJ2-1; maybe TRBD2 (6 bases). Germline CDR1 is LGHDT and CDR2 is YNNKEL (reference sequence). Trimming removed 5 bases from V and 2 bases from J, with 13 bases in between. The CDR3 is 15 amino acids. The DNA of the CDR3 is TGTGCCAGCAGCTCGGGAGCCTCCCCCTACAATGAGCAGTTCTTC. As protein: CASSSGASPYNEQFF.